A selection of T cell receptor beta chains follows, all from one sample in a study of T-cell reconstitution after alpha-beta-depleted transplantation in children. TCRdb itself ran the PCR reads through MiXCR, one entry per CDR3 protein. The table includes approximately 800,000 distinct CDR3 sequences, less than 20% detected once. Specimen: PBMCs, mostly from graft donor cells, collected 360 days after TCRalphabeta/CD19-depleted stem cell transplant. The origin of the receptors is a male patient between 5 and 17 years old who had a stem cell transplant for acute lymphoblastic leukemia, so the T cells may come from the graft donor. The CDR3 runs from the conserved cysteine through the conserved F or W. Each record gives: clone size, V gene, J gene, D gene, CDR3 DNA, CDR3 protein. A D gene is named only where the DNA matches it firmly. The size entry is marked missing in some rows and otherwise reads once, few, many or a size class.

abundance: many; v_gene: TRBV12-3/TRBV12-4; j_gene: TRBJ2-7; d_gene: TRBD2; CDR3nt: TGTGCCAGCAGTTTAGCTATAGTAGCGGGAGGGGTCTACGAGCAGTACTTC; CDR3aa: CASSLAIVAGGVYEQYF
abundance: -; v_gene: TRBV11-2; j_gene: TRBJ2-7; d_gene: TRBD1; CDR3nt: TGTGCCAGCAGCTCCGTACAGGGGACCTACGAGCAGTACTTC; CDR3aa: CASSSVQGTYEQYF
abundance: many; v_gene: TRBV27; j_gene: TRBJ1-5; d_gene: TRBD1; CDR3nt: TGTGCCAGCAGTGTCGACAGGGTGAATCAGCCCCAGCATTTT; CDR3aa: CASSVDRVNQPQHF
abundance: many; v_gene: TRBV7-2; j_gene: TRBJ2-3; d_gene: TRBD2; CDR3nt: TGTGCCAGCAGCCTGAGCGGGACTAATTTAGATACGCAGTATTTT; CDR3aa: CASSLSGTNLDTQYF
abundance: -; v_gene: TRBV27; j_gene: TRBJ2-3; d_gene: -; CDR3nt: TGTGCCAGCAGTTTATCCGGGAGTTTCACAGATACGCAGTATTTT; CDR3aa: CASSLSGSFTDTQYF
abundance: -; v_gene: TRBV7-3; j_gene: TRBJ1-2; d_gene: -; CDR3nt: TGTGCCAGCAGCTTGGACAGTCGTGGCCCTTGGGGCTATGGCTACACCTTC; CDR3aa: CASSLDSRGPWGYGYTF
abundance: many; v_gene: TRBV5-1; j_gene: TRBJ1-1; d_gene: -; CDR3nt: TGCGCCAGCAGCGCGGGACATGGGGCGAACACTGAAGCTTTCTTT; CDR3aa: CASSAGHGANTEAFF
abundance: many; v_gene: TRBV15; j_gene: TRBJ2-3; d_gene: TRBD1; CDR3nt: TGTGCCACCAGCAGAATCCCGACAGGGGGATCCACAGATACGCAGTATTTT; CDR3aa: CATSRIPTGGSTDTQYF
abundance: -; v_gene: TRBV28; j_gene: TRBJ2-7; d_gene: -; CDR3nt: TGTGCCAGCACCAGCAGGGGATCCTACGAGCAGTACTTC; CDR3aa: CASTSRGSYEQYF
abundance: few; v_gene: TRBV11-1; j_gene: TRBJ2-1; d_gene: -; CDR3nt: TGTGCCAGCAGCTTAGGGGTGTTACCTCCACCTGGGTACAATGAGCAGTTCTTC; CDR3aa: CASSLGVLPPPGYNEQFF
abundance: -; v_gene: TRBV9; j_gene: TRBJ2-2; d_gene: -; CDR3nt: TGTGCCAGCAGCTTTTTCCGAGACACCGGGGAGCTGTTTTTT; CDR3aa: CASSFFRDTGELFF
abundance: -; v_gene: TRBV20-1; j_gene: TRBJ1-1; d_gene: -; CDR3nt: TGCAGTGCTAGAGAGGGCAGGATGAACACTGAAGCTTTCTTT; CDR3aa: CSAREGRMNTEAFF
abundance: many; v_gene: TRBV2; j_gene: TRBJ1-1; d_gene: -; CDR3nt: TGTGCCAGCCTCCCCTTGGGGGCCGAGGGCACTGAAGCTTTCTTT; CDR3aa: CASLPLGAEGTEAFF